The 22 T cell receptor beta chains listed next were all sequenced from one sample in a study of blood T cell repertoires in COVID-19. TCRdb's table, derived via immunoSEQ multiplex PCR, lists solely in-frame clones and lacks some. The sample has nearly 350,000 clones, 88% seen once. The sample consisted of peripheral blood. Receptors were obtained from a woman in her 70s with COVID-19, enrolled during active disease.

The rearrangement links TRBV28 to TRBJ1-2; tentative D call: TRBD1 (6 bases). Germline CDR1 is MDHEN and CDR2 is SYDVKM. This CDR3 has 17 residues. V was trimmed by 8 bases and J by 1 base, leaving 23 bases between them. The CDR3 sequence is CASSLRGANSDNYGYTF. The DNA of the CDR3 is TGTGCCAGCTCACTTCGGGGGGCGAATTCTGATAACTATGGCTACACCTTC.

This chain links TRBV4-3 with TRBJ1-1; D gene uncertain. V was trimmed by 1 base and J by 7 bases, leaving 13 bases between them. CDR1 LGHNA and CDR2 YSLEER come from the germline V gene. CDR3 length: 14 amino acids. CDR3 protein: CASSQGSTAIEAFF. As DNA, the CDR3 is TGCGCCAGCAGCCAAGGCTCAACTGCTATTGAAGCTTTCTTT.

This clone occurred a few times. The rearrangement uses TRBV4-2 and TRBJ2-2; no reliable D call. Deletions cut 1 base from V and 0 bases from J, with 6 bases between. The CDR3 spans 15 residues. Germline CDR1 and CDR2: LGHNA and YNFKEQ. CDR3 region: CASSQVLPNTGELFF. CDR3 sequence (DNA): TGTGCCAGCAGCCAAGTACTCCCGAACACCGGGGAGCTGTTTTTT.

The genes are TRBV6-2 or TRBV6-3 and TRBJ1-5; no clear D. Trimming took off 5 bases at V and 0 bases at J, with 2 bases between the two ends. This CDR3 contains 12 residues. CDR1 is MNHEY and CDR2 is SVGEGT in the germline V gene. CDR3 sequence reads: CASSHSNQPQHF. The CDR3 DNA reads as TGTGCCAGCAGTCATAGCAATCAGCCCCAGCATTTT.

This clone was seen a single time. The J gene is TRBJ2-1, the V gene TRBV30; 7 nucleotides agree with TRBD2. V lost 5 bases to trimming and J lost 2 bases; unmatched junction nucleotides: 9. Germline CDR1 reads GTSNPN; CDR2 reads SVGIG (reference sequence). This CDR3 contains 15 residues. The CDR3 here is CAWDLGGRPYNEQFF. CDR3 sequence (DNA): TGTGCCTGGGACCTCGGGGGGAGACCCTACAATGAGCAGTTCTTC.

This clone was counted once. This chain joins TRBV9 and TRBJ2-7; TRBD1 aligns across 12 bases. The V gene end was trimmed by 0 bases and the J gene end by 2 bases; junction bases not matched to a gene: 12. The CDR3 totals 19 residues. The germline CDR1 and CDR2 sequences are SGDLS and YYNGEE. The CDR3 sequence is CASSVAGQGAPSGPYEQYF. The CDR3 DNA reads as TGTGCCAGCAGCGTAGCGGGACAGGGGGCTCCATCGGGACCCTACGAGCAGTACTTC.

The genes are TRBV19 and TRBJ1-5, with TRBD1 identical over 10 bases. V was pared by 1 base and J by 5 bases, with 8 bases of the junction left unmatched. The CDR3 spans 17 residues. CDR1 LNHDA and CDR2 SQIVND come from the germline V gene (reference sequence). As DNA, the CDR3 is TGTGCCAGTAGTATAGGTAGGGACAGGGGAATCTATCAGCCCCAGCATTTT. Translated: CASSIGRDRGIYQPQHF.

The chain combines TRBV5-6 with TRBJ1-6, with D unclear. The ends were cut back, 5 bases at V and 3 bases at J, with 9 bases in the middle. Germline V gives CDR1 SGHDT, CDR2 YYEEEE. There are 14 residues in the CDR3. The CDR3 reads CASRTVLYNSPLHF. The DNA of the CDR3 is TGTGCCAGCAGAACGGTCCTCTATAATTCACCCCTCCACTTT.

Written as DNA, the CDR3 is TGTGCCAGCAGTGAAGTGGGGACTGCCCAAGAGACCCAGTACTTC. Translation gives CASSEVGTAQETQYF. This chain links TRBV2 with TRBJ2-5, with D perhaps TRBD2 (6 bases). Germline V gives CDR1 SNHLY, CDR2 FYNNEI. The CDR3 contains 15 residues. V gave up 1 base and J gave up 1 base, with 10 bases separating them.

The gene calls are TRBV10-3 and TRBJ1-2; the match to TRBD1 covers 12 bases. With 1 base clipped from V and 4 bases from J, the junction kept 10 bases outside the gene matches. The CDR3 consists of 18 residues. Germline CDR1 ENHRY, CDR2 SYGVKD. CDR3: CAISELPVGTGGGYGYTF. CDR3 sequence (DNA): TGTGCCATCAGTGAGTTACCGGTGGGGACAGGGGGCGGCTATGGCTACACCTTC.

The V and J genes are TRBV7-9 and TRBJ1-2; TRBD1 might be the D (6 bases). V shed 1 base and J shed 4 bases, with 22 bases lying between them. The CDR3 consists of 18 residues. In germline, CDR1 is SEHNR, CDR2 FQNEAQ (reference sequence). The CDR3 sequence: CASSLDWSGPGEGYGYTF. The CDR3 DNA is TGTGCCAGCAGCTTAGATTGGTCGGGGCCAGGGGAAGGCTATGGCTACACCTTC.

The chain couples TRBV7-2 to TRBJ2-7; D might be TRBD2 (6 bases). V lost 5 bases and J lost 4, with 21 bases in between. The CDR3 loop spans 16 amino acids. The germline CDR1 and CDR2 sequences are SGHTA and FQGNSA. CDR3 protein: CASSPSAYRAPYEQYF. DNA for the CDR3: TGTGCCAGCAGCCCTAGCGCGTACAGAGCCCCTTACGAGCAGTACTTC.

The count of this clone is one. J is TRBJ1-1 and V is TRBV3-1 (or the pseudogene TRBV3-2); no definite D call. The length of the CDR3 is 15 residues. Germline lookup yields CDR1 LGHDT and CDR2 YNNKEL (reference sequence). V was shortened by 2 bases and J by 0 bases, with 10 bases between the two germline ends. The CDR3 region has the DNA TGTGCCAGCAGCCAACGCGGAGGGATGAACACTGAAGCTTTCTTT. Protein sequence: CASSQRGGMNTEAFF.

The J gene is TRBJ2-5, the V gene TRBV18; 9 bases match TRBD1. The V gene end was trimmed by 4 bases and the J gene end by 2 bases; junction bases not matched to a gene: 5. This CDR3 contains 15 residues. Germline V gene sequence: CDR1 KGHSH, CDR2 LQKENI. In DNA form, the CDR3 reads TGTGCCAGCTCACTGACAGGGGGGGTACAAGAGACCCAGTACTTC. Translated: CASSLTGGVQETQYF.

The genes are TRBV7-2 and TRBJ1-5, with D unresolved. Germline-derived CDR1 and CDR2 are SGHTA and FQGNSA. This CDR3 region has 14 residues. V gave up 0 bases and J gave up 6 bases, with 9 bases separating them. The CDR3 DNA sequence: TGTGCCAGCAGCTTAGCGGAGGCTTTTCAGCCCCAGCATTTT. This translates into CASSLAEAFQPQHF.

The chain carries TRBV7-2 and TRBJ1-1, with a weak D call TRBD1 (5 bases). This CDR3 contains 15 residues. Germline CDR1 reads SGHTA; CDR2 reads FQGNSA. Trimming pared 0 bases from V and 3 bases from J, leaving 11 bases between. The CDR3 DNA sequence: TGTGCCAGCAGCTTAGCAGGGGTAGGGTACACTGAAGCTTTCTTT. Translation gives CASSLAGVGYTEAFF.

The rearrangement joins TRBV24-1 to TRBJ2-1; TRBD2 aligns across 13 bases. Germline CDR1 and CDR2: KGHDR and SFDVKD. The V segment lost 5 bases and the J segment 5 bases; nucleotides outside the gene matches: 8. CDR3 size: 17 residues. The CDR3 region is CATSGRTSGGSDNEQFF. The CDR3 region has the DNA TGTGCCACCAGTGGCCGGACTAGCGGGGGCAGCGACAATGAGCAGTTCTTC.

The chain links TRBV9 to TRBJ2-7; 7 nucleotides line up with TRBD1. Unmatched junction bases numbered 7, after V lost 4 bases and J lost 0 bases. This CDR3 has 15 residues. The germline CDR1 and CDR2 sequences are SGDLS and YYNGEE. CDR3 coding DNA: TGTGCCAGCAGCCCCCGGGCAGGGGGCTCCTACGAGCAGTACTTC. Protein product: CASSPRAGGSYEQYF.

Here the CDR3 reads CASSLSWTALGTYGYTF. The DNA for the CDR3 is TGTGCCAGTAGTCTCTCCTGGACAGCCCTGGGAACCTATGGCTACACCTTC. V and J are TRBV19 and TRBJ1-2; perhaps TRBD1 as D (6 bases). Trimming removed 5 bases from V and 4 bases from J, with 23 bases in between. Germline V gene data show CDR1 as LNHDA and CDR2 as SQIVND (reference sequence). The CDR3 totals 17 residues.

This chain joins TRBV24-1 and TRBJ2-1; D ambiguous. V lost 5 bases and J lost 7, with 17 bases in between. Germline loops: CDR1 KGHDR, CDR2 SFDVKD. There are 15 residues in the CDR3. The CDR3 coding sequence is TGTGCCACCAGTGCCCCTCCGGAGAGAAAAAATGAGCAGTTCTTC. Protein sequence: CATSAPPERKNEQFF.

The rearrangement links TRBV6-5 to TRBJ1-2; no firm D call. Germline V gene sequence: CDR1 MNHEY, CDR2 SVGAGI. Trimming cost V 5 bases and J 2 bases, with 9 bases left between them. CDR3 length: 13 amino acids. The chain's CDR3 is CASSSSRNYGYTF. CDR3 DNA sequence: TGTGCCAGCAGTAGTAGCAGAAACTATGGCTACACCTTC.

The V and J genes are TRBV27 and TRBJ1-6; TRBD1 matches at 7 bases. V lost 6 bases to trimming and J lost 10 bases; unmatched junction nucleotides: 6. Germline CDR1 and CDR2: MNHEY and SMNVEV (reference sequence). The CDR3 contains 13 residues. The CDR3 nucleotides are TGTGCCAGCAGCCTAGGGGGCTGGTCACCCCTCCACTTT. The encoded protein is CASSLGGWSPLHF.